This T cell receptor beta chain appears in the sequencing data of a study of shared clonotypes between healthy human individuals. Points on this clone: Antigen: not known. At one end the junction does not follow the germline gene, possibly because of a read error.

Study-level findings and limits: Non-shared clonotypes had lower generation probabilities than those shared by all four donors.

The table came from immunoSEQ multiplex PCR; TCRdb's copy has only in-frame clones and leaves some out. This sample has approximately 2,300,000 clones; 85% to 95% occur once, and the top ten carry about 0.41%. The germline CDR1 and CDR2 sequences are MGHDK and SYGVNS. This CDR3 spans 13 amino acids. All participating donors were Caucasian adults from Nashville, Tennessee. This chain connects TRBV25-1 to TRBJ1-5, with D unclear. The sample comprised naive CD4+ T cells from PBMCs. Subset indicated: CD45RA+ positively selected. The sequence was collected from a man between 18 and 35 years old in good health. Some clones in this sample may be carry-over from other donors' samples. The CDR3 reads CASSEAGKQPQHF. In nucleotides, the CDR3 is TGTGCCAGCAGTGAAGCGGGCAAGCAGCCCCAGCATTTT.